This T cell receptor beta chain appears in the sequencing data of a study of cytotoxic CD8 clonotypes in ibrutinib-treated CLL. Study-wide findings and caveats: Baseline clonality was higher than in age-matched healthy donors and moved in step with circulating CD8+ T-cell counts. Clonality increased at ibrutinib response and stayed stable in sustained remission. At progression, however, it fell back toward baseline.

The CDR3 extends over 15 amino acids. V shed 4 bases, J shed 2 bases, and the junction held 7 bases outside the gene matches. Per germline, CDR1 SNHLY and CDR2 FYNNEI. A word on this clone: The antigen remains undetermined.

TCRdb keeps only in-frame clones here, not all; method: immunoSEQ multiplex PCR. The sample consists of about 180,000 clones, less than 85% of them appearing once. The receptor was derived from a human donor with chronic lymphocytic leukemia. Source: PBMCs, taken after 24 months of ibrutinib treatment. The chain employs TRBV2 and TRBJ2-7; 8 nucleotides match TRBD1. The CDR3 DNA sequence: TGTGCCAGCAGTGGGGCCAGGGGGCCAACCTACGAGCAGTACTTC. It specifies CASSGARGPTYEQYF.